This TCR beta chain appears in the sequencing data of a study of shared clonotypes between healthy human individuals. This CDR3 has 15 residues. Germline CDR1 reads MDHEN; CDR2 reads SYDVKM. Trimming pared 1 base from V and 8 bases from J, leaving 17 bases between. Overall study results and limits: It was only blood that was sampled, and tissue repertoires likely differ. Generation probabilities were higher for clonotypes shared across all four sorted-subset donors than for unshared ones.

This clone was seen more than once but under ten times. Its antigen is unidentified. Running of the assay took place at deep level. TCRdb's copy holds only in-frame clones and misses some; the assay was immunoSEQ multiplex PCR. Seen here are about 1 million clones, about 75% observed once, and the top ten hold approximately 1.5%. This clonotype was obtained from a man aged 18 to 29 in good health. The sequenced sample was memory CD4+ T cells sorted from blood. Subset here: CD45RA-negative fraction. This sequence joins TRBV28 and TRBJ1-2; D perhaps matches TRBD1 (5 bases). CDR3: CASSLLRAGFGGYTF. DNA of the CDR3: TGTGCCAGCAGTTTATTGCGCGCAGGGTTTGGCGGCTACACCTTC.